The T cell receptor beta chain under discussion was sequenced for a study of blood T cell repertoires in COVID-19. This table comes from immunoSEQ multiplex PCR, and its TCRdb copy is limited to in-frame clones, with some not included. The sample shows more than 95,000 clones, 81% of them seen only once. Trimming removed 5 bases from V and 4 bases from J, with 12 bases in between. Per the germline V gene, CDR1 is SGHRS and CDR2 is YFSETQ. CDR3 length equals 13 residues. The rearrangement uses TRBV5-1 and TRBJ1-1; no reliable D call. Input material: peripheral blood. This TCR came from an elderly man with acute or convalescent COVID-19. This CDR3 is CASRTLTSTEAFF. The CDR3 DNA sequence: TGCGCCAGCAGAACGCTTACGAGCACTGAAGCTTTCTTT.